The 24 T cell receptor beta chains presented below share a single source sample, sequenced in a study of blood T cell repertoires in COVID-19 (dated by TCRdb to 2020 to 2022). Libraries were prepared through the immunoSEQ multiplex PCR assay. The source is immuneACCESS, and TCRdb retained only in-frame sequences with V and J called. Part of the clones is not carried over; for the studies checked, unresolved V genes explain less than half of this, and the remainder is unexplained. The sample contains fewer than 200,000 clones, 70% to 85% of them found a single time. More than 8% of the sample rests with the top ten. The sequencing input was peripheral blood. These receptors were taken from a woman at least 80 years old with acute or convalescent COVID-19.

In its sample, this clone was seen once. V and J are TRBV9 and TRBJ2-6, with TRBD1 identical over 7 bases. V shed 0 bases, J shed 0 bases, and the junction held 3 bases outside the gene matches. Germline CDR1 reads SGDLS; CDR2 reads YYNGEE. This CDR3 comprises 17 residues. The DNA of the CDR3 is TGTGCCAGCAGCGTAGAGGACAGGACCTCTGGGGCCAACGTCCTGACTTTC. Its protein is CASSVEDRTSGANVLTF.

The rearrangement joins TRBV2 to TRBJ2-5, with D possibly being TRBD2 (6 bases). Trimming removed 3 bases from V and 4 bases from J, with 15 bases in between. CDR1 SNHLY and CDR2 FYNNEI come from the germline V gene. This CDR3 is built from 15 residues. The CDR3 sequence: CASSEERPGVETQYF. The CDR3 DNA follows: TGTGCCAGCAGTGAGGAGAGGCCGGGGGTAGAGACCCAGTACTTC.

J is TRBJ1-3 and V is TRBV7-9; D possibly corresponds to TRBD1 (6 bases). Deletions cut 0 bases from V and 0 bases from J, with 9 bases between. Germline assignment: CDR1 SEHNR and CDR2 FQNEAQ (reference sequence). This CDR3 has 16 amino acids. The CDR3 coding sequence is TGTGCCAGCAGCTTAGCCAGAGGGGGCTCTGGAAACACCATATATTTT. Encoded protein: CASSLARGGSGNTIYF.

The V and J genes are TRBV2 and TRBJ2-3; 7 bases are shared with TRBD1. In germline, CDR1 is SNHLY, CDR2 FYNNEI. Losses at the gene ends were 7 bases for V and 5 bases for J; bases not matched to a gene: 6. The CDR3 runs 13 residues. DNA of the CDR3: TGTGCCAGCAACTTAGGGGGCATAGATACGCAGTATTTT. The encoded protein is CASNLGGIDTQYF.

Written as DNA, the CDR3 is TGTGCCATCACGAAGACAGGCCTTAGCTCTGGAAACACCATATATTTT. Translated: CAITKTGLSSGNTIYF. The chain links TRBV10-3 to TRBJ1-3; perhaps TRBD1 as D (6 bases). Trimming took 7 bases from V and 0 from J, leaving 16 bases between them. There are 16 residues in the CDR3. The germline V gene encodes CDR1 ENHRY and CDR2 SYGVKD.

The rearrangement links TRBV24-1 to TRBJ2-5; 10 bases map to TRBD2. The germline gives CDR1 KGHDR, CDR2 SFDVKD. CDR3 size: 15 residues. The V segment lost 11 bases and the J segment 5 bases; nucleotides outside the gene matches: 13. The CDR3 loop is CAISSGSGGAETQYF. As DNA, the CDR3 is TGTGCCATCTCGTCGGGGAGCGGGGGGGCGGAGACCCAGTACTTC.

In this sample, this clone turned up once. Other nucleotide sequences from this sample produce the same CDR3. This chain connects TRBV23-1 to TRBJ2-1; TRBD1 matches at 9 bases. TRBV23-1 is treated as an ORF (open reading frame) with a function not yet certain. Losses at the gene ends were 3 bases for V and 3 bases for J; bases not matched to a gene: 6. The CDR3 consists of 16 residues. CDR3 amino acids: CASSHPQGADYNEQFF. For the CDR3, the DNA is TGCGCCAGCAGTCACCCACAGGGGGCTGACTACAATGAGCAGTTCTTC.

The rearrangement links TRBV6-5 to TRBJ1-5, with D maybe TRBD1 (5 bases). Trimming left V 4 bases short and J 3 bases short, with 10 bases between. Germline loops: CDR1 MNHEY, CDR2 SVGAGI. This CDR3 is 14 amino acids long. The CDR3 loop is CASSSQGLNQPQHF. Written as DNA, the CDR3 is TGTGCCAGCAGTTCTCAGGGCCTCAATCAGCCCCAGCATTTT.

V usage is TRBV12-3 or TRBV12-4 and J usage is TRBJ1-1; D remains unclear. Trimming shortened V by 5 bases and J by 8 bases, and 12 bases separated the two germline ends. This CDR3 region has 12 residues. The CDR3 sequence: CASSRSEGEAFF. In DNA, the CDR3 is TGTGCCAGCAGTCGGTCAGAGGGAGAAGCTTTCTTT.

This clone has a single count. The V gene is TRBV14, the J gene TRBJ1-2; D is unclear. CDR3 length: 15 residues. Germline V lookup: CDR1 SGHDN, CDR2 FVKESK. V lost 0 bases and J lost 8, with 16 bases in between. This CDR3 reads CASSQELLPLGGYTF. The CDR3 nucleotides read TGTGCCAGCAGCCAAGAATTGCTGCCTCTGGGCGGCTACACCTTC.

The CDR3 DNA is TGTGCCAGCACCGGGGGACAGGCAAACTATGGCTACACCTTC. As protein: CASTGGQANYGYTF. V is TRBV2 and J is TRBJ1-2; TRBD1 matches at 8 bases. With 7 bases clipped from V and 2 bases from J, the junction kept 6 bases outside the gene matches. CDR1 is SNHLY, CDR2 FYNNEI, per germline. The CDR3 runs 14 residues.

This clone was counted a single time. The J gene is TRBJ1-3, the V gene TRBV7-8; D not resolved. Germline V gene data show CDR1 as SGHVS and CDR2 as FQNEAQ. Deletions cut 2 bases from V and 0 bases from J, with 11 bases between. The CDR3 consists of 16 residues. CDR3 amino acids: CASSLTGSYSGNTIYF. The CDR3 DNA is TGTGCCAGCAGCTTAACCGGGTCGTACTCTGGAAACACCATATATTTT.

This chain connects TRBV7-2 to TRBJ1-1, with D tentatively TRBD1 (5 bases). The V gene lost 0 bases and the J gene lost 11 bases, with 10 bases spanning the gap. The CDR3 is 12 amino acids. The V gene's germline CDR1 is SGHTA and CDR2 FQGNSA. In DNA form, the CDR3 reads TGTGCCAGCAGCTTAGCGGGGGGGAACGCTTTCTTT. It specifies CASSLAGGNAFF.

V is TRBV6-5 and J is TRBJ2-2, with TRBD1 as a possible D gene (5 bases). The germline V and J ends were trimmed by 6 bases and 4 bases, with 15 bases remaining between them. CDR3 length equals 15 residues. Per the germline V gene, CDR1 is MNHEY and CDR2 is SVGAGI. CDR3 sequence reads: CASRAISGLTGELFF. CDR3 coding DNA: TGTGCCAGCAGAGCAATCTCAGGGCTCACCGGGGAGCTGTTTTTT.

The chain carries TRBV10-3 and TRBJ2-5; D is unresolved. Germline lookup yields CDR1 ENHRY and CDR2 SYGVKD. The CDR3 spans 14 residues. V was shortened by 3 bases and J by 1 base, with 9 bases between the two germline ends. CDR3 in amino acids: CAISDGSRQETQYF. CDR3 in DNA: TGTGCCATCAGTGATGGTAGCCGCCAAGAGACCCAGTACTTC.

The chain is built from TRBV5-1 and TRBJ1-2; 8 positions match TRBD1. The CDR3 runs to 17 residues. V was clipped by 4 bases and J by 4 bases; unmatched bases: 15. Looked up from germline, CDR1 is SGHRS and CDR2 is YFSETQ. CDR3 sequence (DNA): TGCGCCAGCAGCCCGACCGGGGGCACAGGGGGGGCCTATGGCTACACCTTC. Residues: CASSPTGGTGGAYGYTF.

This clone was seen a single time. The chain employs TRBV9 and TRBJ1-1, with 9 bases aligning to TRBD1. V shed 3 bases and J 4 bases; nucleotides not matched to a gene: 4. In germline, CDR1 is SGDLS, CDR2 YYNGEE. The CDR3 is 14 amino acids. CDR3 region: CASSARDRVTEAFF. The CDR3 coding sequence is TGTGCCAGCAGCGCCCGGGACAGGGTCACTGAAGCTTTCTTT.

The chain links TRBV5-4 to TRBJ1-2, with D possibly matching TRBD1 (5 bases). CDR1 and CDR2 (germline): SGHNT, YYREEE (reference sequence). V lost 0 bases and J 6 bases, leaving 12 bases between the germline ends. The CDR3 covers 14 residues. For the CDR3, the DNA is TGTGCCAGCAGCTTGGAATTCGCGGGGGATGGCTACACCTTC. It encodes CASSLEFAGDGYTF. The variable domain in full, with the rest retrieved from reference TRBV5-4 and TRBJ1-2, is ETGVTQSPTHLIKTRGQQVTLRCSSQSGHNTVSWYQQALGQGPQFIFQYYREEENGRGNFPPRFSGLQFPNYSSELNVNALELDDSALYLCASSLEFAGDGYTFGSGTRLTVV.

The rearrangement joins TRBV9 to TRBJ2-5, with a weak D call TRBD2 (6 bases). V was trimmed by 0 bases and J by 5 bases, leaving 14 bases between them. Germline V lookup: CDR1 SGDLS, CDR2 YYNGEE. This CDR3 comprises 15 residues. The CDR3 coding sequence is TGTGCCAGCAGCGTAGCGGGACTCTCTGTCGAGACCCAGTACTTC. Translation gives CASSVAGLSVETQYF.

The chain has TRBV4-3 and TRBJ1-2; 9 bases agree with TRBD1. Trimming cost V 4 bases and J 7 bases; bases outside gene matches: 13. The CDR3 covers 16 residues. Per germline, CDR1 LGHNA and CDR2 YSLEER. The CDR3 reads CASSRATGTGLFGYTF. In DNA form, the CDR3 reads TGCGCCAGCAGCCGAGCCACCGGGACAGGGCTTTTTGGCTACACCTTC.

The J gene is TRBJ2-7, the V gene TRBV4-1; 10 bases line up with TRBD1. This CDR3 contains 15 residues. The germline V gene has CDR1 MGHRA and CDR2 YSYEKL. With V trimmed by 2 bases and J by 2 bases, 3 bases remained unmatched. In DNA, the CDR3 is TGCGCCAGCAGCCAACGGACAGGGGGTCCCTACGAGCAGTACTTC. Protein sequence: CASSQRTGGPYEQYF.

The chain has TRBV5-4 and TRBJ2-1; 10 bases line up with TRBD2. V shed 5 bases and J 8 bases; nucleotides not matched to a gene: 7. CDR1 and CDR2 from the germline V gene are SGHNT and YYREEE (reference sequence). The CDR3 is 14 amino acids. CDR3 bases: TGTGCCAGCAGGGTAGCGGGAGGTCGCGATGAGCAGTTCTTC. Translated, it gives CASRVAGGRDEQFF.

This clone was counted once. This rearrangement joins TRBV7-2 to TRBJ2-1, with 8 bases fitting TRBD2. V shed 5 bases and J 7 bases; nucleotides not matched to a gene: 10. The CDR3 loop spans 15 amino acids. Germline V gene lookup returns CDR1 SGHTA and CDR2 FQGNSA. CDR3 in DNA: TGTGCCAGCAGCCCCTCCGTGCGGGAGGAGAATGAGCAGTTCTTC. Its translation is CASSPSVREENEQFF.

CDR3 sequence (DNA): TGTGCCAGCAGCTTAGACAGGGCCTCCTCTGGAAACACCATATATTTT. It yields the protein CASSLDRASSGNTIYF. The rearrangement joins TRBV7-2 to TRBJ1-3; tentative D call: TRBD1 (6 bases). The CDR3 totals 16 residues. With 1 base removed from V and 0 bases from J, the gap between germline ends came to 10 bases. Germline lookup yields CDR1 SGHTA and CDR2 FQGNSA.